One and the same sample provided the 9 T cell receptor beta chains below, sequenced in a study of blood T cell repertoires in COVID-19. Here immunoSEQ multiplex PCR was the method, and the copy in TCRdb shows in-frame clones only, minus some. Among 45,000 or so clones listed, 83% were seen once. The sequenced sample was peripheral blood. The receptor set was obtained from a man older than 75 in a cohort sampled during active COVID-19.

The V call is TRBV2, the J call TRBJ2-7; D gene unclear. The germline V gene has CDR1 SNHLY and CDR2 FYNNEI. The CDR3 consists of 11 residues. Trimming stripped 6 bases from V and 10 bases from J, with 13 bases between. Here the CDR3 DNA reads TGTGCCAGCAGGCGAGGAGCCTCCCAGTACTTC. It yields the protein CASRRGASQYF.

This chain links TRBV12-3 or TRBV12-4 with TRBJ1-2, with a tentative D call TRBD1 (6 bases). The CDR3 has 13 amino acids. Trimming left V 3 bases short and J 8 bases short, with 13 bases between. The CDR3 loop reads CASSFPGEYGYTF. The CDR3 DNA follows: TGTGCCAGCAGTTTTCCAGGGGAGTACGGCTACACCTTC.

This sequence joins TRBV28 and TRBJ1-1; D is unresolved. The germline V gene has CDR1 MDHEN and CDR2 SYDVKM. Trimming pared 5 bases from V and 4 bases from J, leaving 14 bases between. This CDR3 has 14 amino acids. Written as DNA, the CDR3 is TGTGCCAGCAGTACCCGGCCCGGAGGCACTGAAGCTTTCTTT. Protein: CASSTRPGGTEAFF.

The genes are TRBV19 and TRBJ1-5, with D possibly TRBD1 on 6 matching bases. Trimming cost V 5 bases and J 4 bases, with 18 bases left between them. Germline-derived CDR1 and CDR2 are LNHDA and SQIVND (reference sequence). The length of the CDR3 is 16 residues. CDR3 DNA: TGTGCCAGTAGTCGCCGCTCTAGGGACAATAATCAGCCCCAGCATTTT. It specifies CASSRRSRDNNQPQHF.

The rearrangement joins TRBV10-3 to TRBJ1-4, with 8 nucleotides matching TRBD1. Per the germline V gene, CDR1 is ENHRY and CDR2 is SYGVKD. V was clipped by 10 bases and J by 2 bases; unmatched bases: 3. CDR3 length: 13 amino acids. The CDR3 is CASRQGTNEKLFF. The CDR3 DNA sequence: TGTGCCAGCCGACAGGGGACTAATGAAAAACTGTTTTTT.

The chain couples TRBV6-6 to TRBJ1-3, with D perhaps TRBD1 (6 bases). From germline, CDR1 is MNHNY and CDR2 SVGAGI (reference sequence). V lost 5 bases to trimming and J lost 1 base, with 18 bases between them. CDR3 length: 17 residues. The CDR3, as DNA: TGTGCCAGCAGTCCATCCCGGGACATCGGGTCTGGAAACACCATATATTTT. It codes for CASSPSRDIGSGNTIYF.

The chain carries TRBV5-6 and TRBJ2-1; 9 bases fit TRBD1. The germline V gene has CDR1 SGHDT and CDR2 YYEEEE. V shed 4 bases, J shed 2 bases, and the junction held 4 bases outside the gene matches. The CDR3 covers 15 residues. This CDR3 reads CASSPTGGPYNEQFF. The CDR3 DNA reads TGTGCCAGCAGCCCGACAGGGGGGCCCTACAATGAGCAGTTCTTC.

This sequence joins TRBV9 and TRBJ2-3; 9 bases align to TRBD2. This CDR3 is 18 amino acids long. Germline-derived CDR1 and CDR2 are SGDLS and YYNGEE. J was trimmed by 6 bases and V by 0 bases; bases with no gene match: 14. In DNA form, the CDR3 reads TGTGCCAGCAGCGTAGCTACTGTTGGTGGCGGGAGGGCCGATACGCAGTATTTT. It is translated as CASSVATVGGGRADTQYF.

CDR3 region: CASTKPETGGGKLFF. As DNA, the CDR3 is TGTGCCAGTACCAAACCCGAGACAGGGGGAGGAAAACTGTTTTTT. V is TRBV19 and J is TRBJ1-4; 9 bases are a match to TRBD1. Germline-derived CDR1 and CDR2 are LNHDA and SQIVND (reference sequence). V shed 7 bases and J 10 bases; nucleotides not matched to a gene: 13. This CDR3 is 15 amino acids long.